This record covers a single TCR beta chain. Its antigen is not identified. The entry originates in a study of shared clonotypes between healthy human individuals. Study-wide results and limits: Lower generation probabilities were found for non-shared clonotypes than for those shared by all four donors. Clonotype sharing among donors, it was expected, would be affected by sequencing depth.

Deletions cut 5 bases from V and 4 bases from J, with 21 bases between. The CDR3 covers 16 residues. The germline V gene has CDR1 SGHTA and CDR2 FQGNSA. The DNA input per sorted-subset replicate PCR was roughly 0.2 ug, corresponding to around 30,000 T cell genomes. The repertoire was sequenced with immunoSEQ multiplex PCR; TCRdb's copy has only in-frame clones and lacks some. The table includes roughly 2.2 million clones, about nine tenths detected once. The sequenced sample was naive CD4+ T cells from PBMCs. The subset denotes: CD45RA+ positively selected. The J gene is TRBJ2-7, the V gene TRBV7-2; tentatively, D is TRBD2 (5 bases). The TCR was taken from a man between 18 and 35 years old in good health. Some clones in this sample may be carry-over from other donors' samples. The CDR3 loop is CASSQVSGPGSYEQYF. Written as DNA, the CDR3 is TGTGCCAGCAGCCAAGTCAGCGGCCCTGGGTCTTACGAGCAGTACTTC.